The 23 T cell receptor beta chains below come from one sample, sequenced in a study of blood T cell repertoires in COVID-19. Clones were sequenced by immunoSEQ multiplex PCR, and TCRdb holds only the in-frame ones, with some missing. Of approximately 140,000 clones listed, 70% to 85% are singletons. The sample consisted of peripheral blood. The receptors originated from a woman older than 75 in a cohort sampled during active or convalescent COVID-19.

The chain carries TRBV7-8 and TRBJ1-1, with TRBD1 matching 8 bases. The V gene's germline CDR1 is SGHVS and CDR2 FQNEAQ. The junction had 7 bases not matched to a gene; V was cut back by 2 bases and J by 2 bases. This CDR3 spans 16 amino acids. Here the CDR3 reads CASSLLSGQVNTEAFF. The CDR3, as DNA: TGTGCCAGCAGCTTATTGTCGGGACAGGTAAACACTGAAGCTTTCTTT.

DNA for the CDR3: TGCGCCAGCAGCCAAGAACCCGGGCAGGGGAGTGAAAAACTGTTTTTT. This translates into CASSQEPGQGSEKLFF. The chain employs TRBV4-3 and TRBJ1-4; TRBD1 might be the D (6 bases). This CDR3 has 16 residues. The V gene's germline CDR1 is LGHNA and CDR2 YSLEER. V gave up 0 bases and J gave up 7 bases, with 15 bases separating them.

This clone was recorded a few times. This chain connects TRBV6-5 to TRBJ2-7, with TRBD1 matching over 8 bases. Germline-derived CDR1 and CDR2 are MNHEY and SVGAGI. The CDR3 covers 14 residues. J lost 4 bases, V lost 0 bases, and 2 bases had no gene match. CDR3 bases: TGTGCCAGCAGTTACTCGAGGACAGGGTACGAGCAGTACGTC. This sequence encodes CASSYSRTGYEQYV.

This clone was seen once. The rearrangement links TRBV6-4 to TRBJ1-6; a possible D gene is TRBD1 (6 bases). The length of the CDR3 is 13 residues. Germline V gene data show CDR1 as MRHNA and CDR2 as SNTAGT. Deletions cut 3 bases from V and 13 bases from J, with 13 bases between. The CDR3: CASSEGALGPLHF. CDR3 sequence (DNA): TGTGCCAGCAGTGAGGGGGCGCTGGGTCCCCTCCACTTT.

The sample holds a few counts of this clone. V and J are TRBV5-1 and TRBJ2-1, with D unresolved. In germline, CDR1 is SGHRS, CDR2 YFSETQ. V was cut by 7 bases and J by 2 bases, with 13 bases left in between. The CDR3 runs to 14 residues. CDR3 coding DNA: TGCGCCAGCCGAAGTGCGGAGACCTACAATGAGCAGTTCTTC. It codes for CASRSAETYNEQFF.

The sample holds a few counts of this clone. The CDR3 DNA follows: TGTGCCAGCAGGACAGCGAACACTGAAGCTTTCTTT. It specifies CASRTANTEAFF. This chain uses TRBV12-3 or TRBV12-4 with TRBJ1-1; the D gene is possibly TRBD1 (5 bases). The CDR3 runs 12 residues. Trimming removed 6 bases from V and 1 base from J, with 6 bases in between.

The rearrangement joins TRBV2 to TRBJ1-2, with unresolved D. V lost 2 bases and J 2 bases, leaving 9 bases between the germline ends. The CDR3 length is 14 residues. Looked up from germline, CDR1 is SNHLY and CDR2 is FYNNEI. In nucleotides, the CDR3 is TGTGCCAGCAGTGAATTGGGCAACAACTATGGCTACACCTTC. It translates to CASSELGNNYGYTF.

CDR3 residues: CASSPRGAANYGYTF. The CDR3 DNA reads as TGTGCCAGCAGTCCCCGGGGGGCAGCTAACTATGGCTACACCTTC. The chain uses TRBV28 and TRBJ1-2; D is perhaps TRBD1 (6 bases). CDR1 MDHEN and CDR2 SYDVKM come from the germline V gene. The length of the CDR3 is 15 residues. V was trimmed by 5 bases and J by 0 bases, leaving 13 bases between them.

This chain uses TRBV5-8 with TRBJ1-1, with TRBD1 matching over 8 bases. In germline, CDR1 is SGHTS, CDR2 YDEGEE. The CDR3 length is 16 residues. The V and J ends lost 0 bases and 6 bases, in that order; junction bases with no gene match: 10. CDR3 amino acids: CASSLGSDRVGPEAFF. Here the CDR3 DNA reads TGTGCCAGCAGCTTGGGGTCGGACAGGGTCGGGCCTGAAGCTTTCTTT.

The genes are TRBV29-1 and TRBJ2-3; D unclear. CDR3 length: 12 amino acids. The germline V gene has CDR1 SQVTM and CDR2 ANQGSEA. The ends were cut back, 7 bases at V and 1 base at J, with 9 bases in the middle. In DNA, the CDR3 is TGCAGCGCCCGACAAGGCACAGATACGCAGTATTTT. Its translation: CSARQGTDTQYF.

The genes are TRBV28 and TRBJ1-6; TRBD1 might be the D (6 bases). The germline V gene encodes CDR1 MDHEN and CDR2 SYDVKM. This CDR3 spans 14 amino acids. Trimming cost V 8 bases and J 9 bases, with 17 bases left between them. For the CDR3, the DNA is TGTGCCAGCCGGGAACAGGGACTAGTTTCACCCCTCCACTTT. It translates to CASREQGLVSPLHF.

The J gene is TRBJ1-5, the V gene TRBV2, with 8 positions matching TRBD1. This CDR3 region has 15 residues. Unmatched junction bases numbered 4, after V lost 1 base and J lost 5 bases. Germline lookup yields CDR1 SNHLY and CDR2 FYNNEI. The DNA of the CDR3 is TGTGCCAGCAGTGAAGTGGAGACAGGGGATCAGCCCCAGCATTTT. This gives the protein CASSEVETGDQPQHF.

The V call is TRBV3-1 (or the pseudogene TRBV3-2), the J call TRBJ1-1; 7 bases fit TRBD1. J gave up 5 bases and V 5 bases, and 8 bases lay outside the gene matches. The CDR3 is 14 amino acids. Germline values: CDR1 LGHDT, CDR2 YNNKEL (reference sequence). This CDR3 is CASSLMQGDTEAFF. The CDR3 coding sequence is TGTGCCAGCAGCTTAATGCAGGGGGATACTGAAGCTTTCTTT.

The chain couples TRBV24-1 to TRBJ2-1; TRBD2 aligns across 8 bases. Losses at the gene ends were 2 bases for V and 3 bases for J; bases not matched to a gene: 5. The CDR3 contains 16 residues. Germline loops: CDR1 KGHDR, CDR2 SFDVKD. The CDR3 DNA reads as TGTGCCACCAGTGATTCCTGGACTAGCAGCTACAATGAGCAGTTCTTC. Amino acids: CATSDSWTSSYNEQFF.

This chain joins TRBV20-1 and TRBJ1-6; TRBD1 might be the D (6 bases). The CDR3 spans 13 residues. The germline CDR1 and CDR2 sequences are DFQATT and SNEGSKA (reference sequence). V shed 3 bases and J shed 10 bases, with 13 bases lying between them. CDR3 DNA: TGCAGTGCTAGTTCCACAGGGAACTCACCCCTCCACTTT. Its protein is CSASSTGNSPLHF.

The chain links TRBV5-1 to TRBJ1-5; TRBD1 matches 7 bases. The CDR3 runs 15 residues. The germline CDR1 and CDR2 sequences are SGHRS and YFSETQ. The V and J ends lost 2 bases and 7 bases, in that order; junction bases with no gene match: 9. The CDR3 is CASSLDTGAGQPQHF. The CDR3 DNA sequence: TGCGCCAGCAGCTTAGATACAGGGGCAGGACAGCCCCAGCATTTT.

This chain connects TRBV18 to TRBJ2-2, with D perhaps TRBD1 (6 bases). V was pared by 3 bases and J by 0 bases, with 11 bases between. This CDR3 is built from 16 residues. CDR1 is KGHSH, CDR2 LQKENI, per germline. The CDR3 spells CASSPTGNSNTGELFF. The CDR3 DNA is TGTGCCAGCTCACCTACAGGGAATTCGAACACCGGGGAGCTGTTTTTT.

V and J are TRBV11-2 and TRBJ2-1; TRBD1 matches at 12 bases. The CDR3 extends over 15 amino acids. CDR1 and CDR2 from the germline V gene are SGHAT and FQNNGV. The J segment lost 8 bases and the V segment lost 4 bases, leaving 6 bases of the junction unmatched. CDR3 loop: CASSWGQGARHEQFF. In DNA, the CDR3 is TGTGCCAGCAGCTGGGGACAGGGGGCGCGGCATGAGCAGTTCTTC.

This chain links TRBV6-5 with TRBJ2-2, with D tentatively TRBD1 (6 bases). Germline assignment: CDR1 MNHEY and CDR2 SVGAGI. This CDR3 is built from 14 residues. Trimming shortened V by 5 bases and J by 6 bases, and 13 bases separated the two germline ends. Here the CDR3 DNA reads TGTGCCAGCAGTAAAAAACAGGGAGCCGGGGAGCTGTTTTTT. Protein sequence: CASSKKQGAGELFF.

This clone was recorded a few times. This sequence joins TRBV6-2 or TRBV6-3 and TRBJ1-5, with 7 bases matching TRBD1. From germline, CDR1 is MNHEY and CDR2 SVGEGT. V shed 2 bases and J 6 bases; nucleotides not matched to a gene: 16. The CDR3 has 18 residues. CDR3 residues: CASSYPAYRTGGTQPQHF. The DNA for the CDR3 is TGTGCCAGCAGTTACCCTGCTTATAGGACAGGTGGAACTCAGCCCCAGCATTTT.

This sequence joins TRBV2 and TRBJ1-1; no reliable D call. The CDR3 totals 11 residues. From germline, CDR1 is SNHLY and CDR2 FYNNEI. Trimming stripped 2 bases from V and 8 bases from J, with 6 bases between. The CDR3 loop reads CASSEREEAFF. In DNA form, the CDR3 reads TGTGCCAGCAGTGAAAGGGAGGAAGCTTTCTTT.

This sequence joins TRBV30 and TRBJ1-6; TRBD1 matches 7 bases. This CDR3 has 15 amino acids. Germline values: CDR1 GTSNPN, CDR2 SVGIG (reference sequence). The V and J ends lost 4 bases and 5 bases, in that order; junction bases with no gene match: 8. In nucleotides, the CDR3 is TGTGCCTGGACCTCCGGGACAGCCAATAATTCACCCCTCCACTTT. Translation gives CAWTSGTANNSPLHF.

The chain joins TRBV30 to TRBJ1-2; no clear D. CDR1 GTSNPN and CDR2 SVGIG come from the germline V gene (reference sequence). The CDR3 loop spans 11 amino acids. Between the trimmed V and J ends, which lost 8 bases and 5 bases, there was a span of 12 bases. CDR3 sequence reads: CAGRTFYGYTF. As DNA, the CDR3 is TGTGCCGGCCGCACCTTTTATGGCTACACCTTC.